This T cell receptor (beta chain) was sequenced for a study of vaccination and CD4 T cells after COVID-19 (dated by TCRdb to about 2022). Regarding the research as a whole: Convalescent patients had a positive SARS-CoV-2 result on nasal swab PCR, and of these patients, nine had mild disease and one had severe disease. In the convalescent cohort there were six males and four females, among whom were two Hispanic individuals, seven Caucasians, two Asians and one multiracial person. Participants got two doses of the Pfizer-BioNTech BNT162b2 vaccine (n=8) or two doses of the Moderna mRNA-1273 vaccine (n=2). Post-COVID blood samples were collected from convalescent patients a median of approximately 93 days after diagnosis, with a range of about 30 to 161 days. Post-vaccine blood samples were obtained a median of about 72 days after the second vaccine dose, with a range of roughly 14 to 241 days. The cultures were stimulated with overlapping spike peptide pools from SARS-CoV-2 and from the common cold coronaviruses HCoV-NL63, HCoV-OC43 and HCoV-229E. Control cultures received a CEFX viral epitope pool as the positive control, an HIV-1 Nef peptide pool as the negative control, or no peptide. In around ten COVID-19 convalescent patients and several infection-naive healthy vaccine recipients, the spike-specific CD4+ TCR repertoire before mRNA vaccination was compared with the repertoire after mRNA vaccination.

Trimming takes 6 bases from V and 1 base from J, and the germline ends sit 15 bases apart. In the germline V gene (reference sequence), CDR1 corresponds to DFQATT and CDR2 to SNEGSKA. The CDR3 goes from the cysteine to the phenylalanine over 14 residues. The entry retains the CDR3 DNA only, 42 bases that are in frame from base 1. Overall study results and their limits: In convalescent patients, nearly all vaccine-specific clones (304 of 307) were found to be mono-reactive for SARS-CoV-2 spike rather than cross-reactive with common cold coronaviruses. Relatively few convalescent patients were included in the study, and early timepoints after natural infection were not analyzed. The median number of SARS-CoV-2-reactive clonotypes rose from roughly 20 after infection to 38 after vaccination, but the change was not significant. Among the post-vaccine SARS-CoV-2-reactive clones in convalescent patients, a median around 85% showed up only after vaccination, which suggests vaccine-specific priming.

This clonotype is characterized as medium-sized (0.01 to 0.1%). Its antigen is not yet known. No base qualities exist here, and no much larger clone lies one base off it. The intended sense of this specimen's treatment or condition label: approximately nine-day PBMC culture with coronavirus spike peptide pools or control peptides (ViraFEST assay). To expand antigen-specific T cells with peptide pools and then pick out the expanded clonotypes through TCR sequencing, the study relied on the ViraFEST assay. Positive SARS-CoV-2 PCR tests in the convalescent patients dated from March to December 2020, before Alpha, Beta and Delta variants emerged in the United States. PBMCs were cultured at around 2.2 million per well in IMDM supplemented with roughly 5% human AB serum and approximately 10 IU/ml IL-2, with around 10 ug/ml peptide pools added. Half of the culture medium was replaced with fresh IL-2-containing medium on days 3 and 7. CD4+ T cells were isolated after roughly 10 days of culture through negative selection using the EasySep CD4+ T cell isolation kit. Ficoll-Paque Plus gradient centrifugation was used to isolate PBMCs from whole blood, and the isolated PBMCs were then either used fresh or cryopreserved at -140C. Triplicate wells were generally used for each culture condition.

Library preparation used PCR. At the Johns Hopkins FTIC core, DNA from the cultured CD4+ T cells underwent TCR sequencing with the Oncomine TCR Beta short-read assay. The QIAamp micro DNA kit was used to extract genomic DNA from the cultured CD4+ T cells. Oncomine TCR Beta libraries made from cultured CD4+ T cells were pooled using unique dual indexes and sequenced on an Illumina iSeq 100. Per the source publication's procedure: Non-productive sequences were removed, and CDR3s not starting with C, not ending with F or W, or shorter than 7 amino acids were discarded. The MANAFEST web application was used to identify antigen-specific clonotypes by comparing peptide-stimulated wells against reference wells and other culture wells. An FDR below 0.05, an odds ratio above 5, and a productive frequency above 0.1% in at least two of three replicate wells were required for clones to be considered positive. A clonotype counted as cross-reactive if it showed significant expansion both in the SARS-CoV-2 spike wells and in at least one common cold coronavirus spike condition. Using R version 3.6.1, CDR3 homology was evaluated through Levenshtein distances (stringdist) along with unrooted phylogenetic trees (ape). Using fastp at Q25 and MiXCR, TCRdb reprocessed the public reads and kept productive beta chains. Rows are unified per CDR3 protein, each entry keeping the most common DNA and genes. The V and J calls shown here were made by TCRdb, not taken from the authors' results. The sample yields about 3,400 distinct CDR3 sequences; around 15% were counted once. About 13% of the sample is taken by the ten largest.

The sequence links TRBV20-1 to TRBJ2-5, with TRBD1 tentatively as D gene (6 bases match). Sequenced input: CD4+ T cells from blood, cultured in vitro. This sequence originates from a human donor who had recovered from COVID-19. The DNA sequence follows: TGCAGTGCCACCGGGCAGGGGTCCCAAGAGACCCAGTACTTC. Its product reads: CSATGQGSQETQYF.